This entry concerns a single TCR beta chain. Its cognate antigen is unknown. The record originates from a study of shared clonotypes between healthy human individuals. At the level of the study: For every donor, three CD4 naive, three CD4 memory, two CD8 naive and one CD8 memory plates were used. Study conclusions and caveats: Rarefaction indicated that sorted-subset sequencing remained incomplete although depth was large. A reduction in generation probabilities was seen for non-shared clonotypes relative to those shared by all four donors.

Running of the assay took place at deep level. Some clones are missing from TCRdb's copy, which holds only in-frame ones; the method was immunoSEQ multiplex PCR. The sample has a few hundred thousand clones, 80% to 90% seen once. V was cut by 3 bases and J by 4 bases, with 13 bases left in between. The germline V gene has CDR1 SGDLS and CDR2 YYNGEE. The CDR3 has 14 residues. This clonotype was sampled from a man younger than 30 in good health. The rearrangement links TRBV9 to TRBJ2-5; TRBD2 might be the D (5 bases). The material sequenced was memory CD8+ T cells sorted from blood. As to subset: CD45RO+ cells pooled with CCR7-negative TemRA cells. The CDR3 here is CASSELGSGETQYF. The CDR3 DNA reads TGTGCCAGCAGCGAATTGGGGAGTGGAGAGACCCAGTACTTC.